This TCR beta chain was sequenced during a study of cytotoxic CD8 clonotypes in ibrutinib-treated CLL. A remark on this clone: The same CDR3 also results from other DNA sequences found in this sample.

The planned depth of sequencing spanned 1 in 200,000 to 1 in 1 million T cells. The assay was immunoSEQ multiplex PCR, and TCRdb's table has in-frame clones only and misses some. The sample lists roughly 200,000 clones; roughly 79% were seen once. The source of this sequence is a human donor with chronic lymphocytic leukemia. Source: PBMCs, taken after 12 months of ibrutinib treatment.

CDR3: CASSPQGSGANVLTF. The CDR3, as DNA: TGTGCCAGCTCACCACAGGGTAGTGGGGCCAACGTCCTGACTTTC. The gene calls are TRBV18 and TRBJ2-6; the D is unclear. The CDR3 has 15 residues. Trimming cost V 1 base and J 3 bases, with 7 bases left between them. CDR1 is KGHSH, CDR2 LQKENI, per germline.